This T cell receptor beta chain stems from a study of shared clonotypes between healthy human individuals. This table comes from immunoSEQ multiplex PCR, and its TCRdb copy is limited to in-frame clones, with some not included. The table lists some 530,000 clones, roughly 80% of them singletons. V lost 2 bases and J lost 7, with 11 bases in between. The CDR3 runs to 14 residues. Germline CDR1 and CDR2: MDHEN and SYDVKM. Unsorted samples, those not sorted, used about 90 million PBMCs for genomic DNA. This clonotype was obtained from a middle-aged woman in good health. Some clones in this sample may be carry-over from other donors' samples. The chain links TRBV28 to TRBJ2-2, with a weak D call TRBD1 (6 bases). Sequencing used PBMCs. The CDR3 sequence is CASSLNRAIGELFF. In DNA form, the CDR3 reads TGTGCCAGCAGTTTAAACAGGGCGATCGGGGAGCTGTTTTTT.